What follows are 29 T cell receptor beta chains derived from one specimen sequenced in a study of technical replicates of blood from a handful of donors. Measured with immunoSEQ multiplex PCR; TCRdb has only the in-frame clones, and not every one. The table has under 95,000 clones, 92% seen once. Specimen: T cells isolated from PBMCs. The origin of the receptors is a human donor in good health.

The chain uses TRBV6-5 and TRBJ1-4; 7 bases align to TRBD1. Trimming removed 7 bases from V and 4 bases from J; junction bases left unmatched: 6. The CDR3 has 14 residues. Germline CDR1 is MNHEY and CDR2 is SVGAGI. For the CDR3, the DNA is TGTGCCAGCACCGCGGACAGGTTTAATGAAAAACTGTTTTTT. This encodes CASTADRFNEKLFF.

The rearrangement links TRBV2 to TRBJ1-5, with 9 bases fitting TRBD1. Germline V gene sequence: CDR1 SNHLY, CDR2 FYNNEI. The junction had 8 bases not matched to a gene; V was cut back by 6 bases and J by 2 bases. This CDR3 is 16 amino acids long. The CDR3 reads CASSQGTGPGNQPQHF. In nucleotides, the CDR3 is TGTGCCAGCAGCCAAGGGACAGGGCCGGGCAATCAGCCCCAGCATTTT.

The gene calls are TRBV10-1 and TRBJ2-5; perhaps TRBD2 as D (6 bases). V lost 0 bases and J 5 bases, leaving 16 bases between the germline ends. The CDR3 runs to 16 residues. The germline V gene has CDR1 WNHNN and CDR2 SYGVQD (reference sequence). The chain's CDR3 is CASSESRDGDWETQYF. The CDR3 nucleotides read TGCGCCAGCAGTGAGTCAAGGGACGGGGACTGGGAGACCCAGTACTTC.

The DNA of the CDR3 is TGTGCCTGGAGTGCCCAGTTTTCTCCCAGGGGCTACACCTTC. Translating gives CAWSAQFSPRGYTF. The rearrangement uses TRBV30 and TRBJ1-2; D unclear. Trimming removed 1 base from V and 8 bases from J, with 17 bases in between. Germline CDR1 and CDR2: GTSNPN and SVGIG (reference sequence). The CDR3 runs to 14 residues.

This sequence joins TRBV5-4 and TRBJ2-2; TRBD2 agrees at 8 bases. In germline, CDR1 is SGHNT, CDR2 YYREEE (reference sequence). The CDR3 is 17 amino acids. V dropped 2 bases and J dropped 3; count of bases not matched to a gene: 9. For the CDR3, the DNA is TGTGCCAGCAGCTTTGGGACTAGTTACGGGCACACCGGGGAGCTGTTTTTT. Protein sequence: CASSFGTSYGHTGELFF.

As DNA, the CDR3 is TGTGCCAGCAGCCAACGACGGGATAATGAAAAACTGTTTTTT. This encodes CASSQRRDNEKLFF. The chain joins TRBV7-9 to TRBJ1-4; no definite D call. V lost 5 bases to trimming and J lost 4 bases, with 11 bases between them. The CDR3 totals 14 residues. The germline V gene has CDR1 SEHNR and CDR2 FQNEAQ (reference sequence).

The chain uses TRBV6-5 and TRBJ2-7; the match to TRBD1 covers 7 bases. The CDR3 spans 15 residues. The V gene's germline CDR1 is MNHEY and CDR2 SVGAGI. The J segment lost 2 bases and the V segment lost 7 bases, leaving 11 bases of the junction unmatched. CDR3 in DNA: TGTGCCAGCAATCCCCGGGACAGACCACCCTACGAGCAGTACTTC. Protein: CASNPRDRPPYEQYF.

The J gene is TRBJ2-7, the V gene TRBV12-5; no definite D call. CDR3 length equals 12 residues. With 2 bases removed from V and 4 bases from J, the gap between germline ends came to 6 bases. CDR1 and CDR2 from the germline V gene are LGHNT and FRNRAP. CDR3: CASGLNEYEQYF. The CDR3, as DNA: TGTGCTAGTGGTTTGAACGAGTACGAGCAGTACTTC.

The chain has TRBV6-1 and TRBJ1-5, with a weak D call TRBD1 (6 bases). Germline V gene sequence: CDR1 MNHNS, CDR2 SASEGT. The germline V and J ends were trimmed by 1 base and 5 bases, with 21 bases remaining between them. The CDR3 is made up of 18 amino acids. This CDR3 is CASSEGATGTGGYQPQHF. The CDR3, as DNA: TGTGCCAGCAGTGAAGGGGCTACAGGGACGGGAGGGTATCAGCCCCAGCATTTT.

The chain uses TRBV30 and TRBJ2-1; no definite D call. V was clipped by 4 bases and J by 8 bases, with 9 bases between them. Germline assignment: CDR1 GTSNPN and CDR2 SVGIG (reference sequence). CDR3 size: 11 residues. The CDR3: CAWIRSYEQFF. In nucleotides, the CDR3 is TGTGCCTGGATTCGGTCTTATGAGCAGTTCTTC. The complete variable domain, with remaining parts taken from reference TRBV30 and TRBJ2-1, reads SQTIHQWPATLVQPVGSPLSLECTVEGTSNPNLYWYRQAAGRGLQLLFYSVGIGQISSEVPQNLSASRPQDRQFILSSKKLLLSDSGFYLCAWIRSYEQFFGPGTRLTVL.

The V and J genes are TRBV18 and TRBJ2-7; 7 nucleotides agree with TRBD2. From germline, CDR1 is KGHSH and CDR2 LQKENI. V trimming: 2 bases; J trimming: 2 bases; junction bases outside the gene matches: 12. The CDR3 is 17 amino acids. CDR3 protein: CASSPFSIAGGTYEQYF. The CDR3 DNA is TGTGCCAGCTCACCATTTAGTATAGCGGGCGGGACCTACGAGCAGTACTTC.

The genes are TRBV7-8 and TRBJ1-5; TRBD1 aligns across 8 bases. The CDR3 spans 15 residues. The germline gives CDR1 SGHVS, CDR2 FQNEAQ. J lost 0 bases, V lost 5 bases, and 3 bases had no gene match. The CDR3 bases are TGTGCCAGCAGCCCGGGACAGGATAGCAATCAGCCCCAGCATTTT. It codes for CASSPGQDSNQPQHF. The full variable domain, completed using reference TRBV7-8 and TRBJ1-5, is GAGVSQSPRYKVAKRGQDVALRCDPISGHVSLFWYQQALGQGPEFLTYFQNEAQLDKSGLPSDRFFAERPEGSVSTLKIQRTQQEDSAVYLCASSPGQDSNQPQHFGDGTRLSIL.

The rearrangement links TRBV19 to TRBJ2-5; 8 bases fit TRBD2. The germline V gene has CDR1 LNHDA and CDR2 SQIVND (reference sequence). The CDR3 contains 13 residues. Unmatched junction bases numbered 2, after V lost 3 bases and J lost 5 bases. CDR3 loop: CASSIERGETQYF. Here the CDR3 DNA reads TGTGCCAGTAGTATTGAGCGGGGGGAGACCCAGTACTTC.

The J gene is TRBJ2-3, the V gene TRBV9; maybe TRBD2 (6 bases). The CDR3 is 16 amino acids. CDR1 is SGDLS and CDR2 is YYNGEE in the germline V gene. V gave up 0 bases and J gave up 0 bases, with 11 bases separating them. The CDR3 region has the DNA TGTGCCAGCAGCGTAGGAGGAGGGACTAGCACAGATACGCAGTATTTT. It encodes CASSVGGGTSTDTQYF.

This rearrangement joins TRBV4-2 to TRBJ1-2; TRBD1 is a possible D gene (5 bases). V lost 0 bases and J 5 bases, leaving 13 bases between the germline ends. The CDR3 contains 15 residues. Germline lookup yields CDR1 LGHNA and CDR2 YNFKEQ. The CDR3, as DNA: TGTGCCAGCAGCCAAGAAGAAAGTTCAGGGTATGGCTACACCTTC. It translates to CASSQEESSGYGYTF.

V gene TRBV11-2 combines with J gene TRBJ1-5, with 8 nucleotides matching TRBD1. In germline, CDR1 is SGHAT, CDR2 FQNNGV. The CDR3 spans 16 residues. After removal of 4 bases from V and 4 bases from J, the junction contained 9 bases not matched to a gene. CDR3 region: CASSYGAGTGNQPQHF. In nucleotides, the CDR3 is TGTGCCAGCAGCTACGGTGCGGGGACAGGAAATCAGCCCCAGCATTTT.

V gene TRBV28 combines with J gene TRBJ2-7; 9 bases are a match to TRBD1. This CDR3 contains 14 residues. V lost 6 bases and J lost 5; bases outside the gene matches: 8. CDR1 is MDHEN and CDR2 is SYDVKM in the germline V gene. CDR3 coding DNA: TGTGCCAGCAGCAGGACAGGGGTGGTGAACGAGCAGTACTTC. It is translated as CASSRTGVVNEQYF.

The genes are TRBV7-9 and TRBJ1-2, with TRBD1 as a possible D gene (6 bases). The CDR3 totals 13 residues. Germline V gives CDR1 SEHNR, CDR2 FQNEAQ (reference sequence). Trimming pared 1 base from V and 8 bases from J, leaving 11 bases between. This CDR3 reads CASSLGTGSGYTF. In DNA form, the CDR3 reads TGTGCCAGCAGCTTAGGAACAGGGAGCGGCTACACCTTC.

The rearrangement joins TRBV11-3 to TRBJ1-1; a possible D gene is TRBD1 (6 bases). CDR3 size: 14 residues. CDR1 and CDR2 from the germline V gene are SGHNT and YENEEA. Trimming removed 4 bases from V and 1 base from J, with 10 bases in between. The CDR3 DNA reads as TGTGCCAGCAGCTGGGGACACGAGAACACTGAAGCTTTCTTT. Translation: CASSWGHENTEAFF.

The rearrangement links TRBV14 to TRBJ1-2; 8 nucleotides match TRBD1. V trimming: 1 base; J trimming: 4 bases; junction bases outside the gene matches: 5. This CDR3 comprises 15 residues. Germline CDR1 reads SGHDN; CDR2 reads FVKESK. The CDR3 sequence: CASSQGPTGGYGYTF. In nucleotides, the CDR3 is TGTGCCAGCAGCCAAGGGCCCACAGGGGGCTATGGCTACACCTTC.

The chain recombines TRBV9 with TRBJ2-1; no clear D gene. Trimming pared 3 bases from V and 4 bases from J, leaving 8 bases between. The CDR3 totals 13 residues. CDR1 and CDR2 (germline): SGDLS, YYNGEE. Written as DNA, the CDR3 is TGTGCCAGCAGCGAGCGTAATTACAATGAGCAGTTCTTC. It is translated as CASSERNYNEQFF. The variable domain in full, with the rest retrieved from reference TRBV9 and TRBJ2-1, is DSGVTQTPKHLITATGQRVTLRCSPRSGDLSVYWYQQSLDQGLQFLIQYYNGEERAKGNILERFSAQQFPDLHSELNLSSLELGDSALYFCASSERNYNEQFFGPGTRLTVL.

The chain uses TRBV25-1 and TRBJ1-1, with D tentatively TRBD1 (6 bases). The germline V gene encodes CDR1 MGHDK and CDR2 SYGVNS. Trimming took off 7 bases at V and 2 bases at J, with 11 bases between the two ends. This CDR3 has 13 residues. CDR3: CASTIRGNTEAFF. The CDR3, as DNA: TGTGCCAGCACCATCAGGGGAAACACTGAAGCTTTCTTT.

The gene calls are TRBV30 and TRBJ1-3, with 7 nucleotides matching TRBD1. Trimming removed 5 bases from V and 2 bases from J; junction bases left unmatched: 9. The CDR3 runs 15 residues. Germline values: CDR1 GTSNPN, CDR2 SVGIG (reference sequence). The CDR3 spells CAWRETGKAGNTIYF. The CDR3 DNA sequence: TGTGCCTGGCGGGAGACAGGGAAGGCTGGAAACACCATATATTTT.

J is TRBJ2-6 and V is TRBV28; maybe TRBD1 (5 bases). From germline, CDR1 is MDHEN and CDR2 SYDVKM. The CDR3 sequence is 15 residues long. V was pared by 5 bases and J by 2 bases, with 10 bases between. DNA of the CDR3: TGTGCCAGCAGTGAGACAGTTCCTGGGGCCAACGTCCTGACTTTC. Its translation: CASSETVPGANVLTF.

The CDR3 loop is CASSPTYGQSGDTQYF. The DNA for the CDR3 is TGCGCCAGCAGCCCTACTTATGGACAGTCGGGGGATACGCAGTATTTT. V usage is TRBV5-1 and J usage is TRBJ2-3, with D tentatively TRBD1 (6 bases). Germline values: CDR1 SGHRS, CDR2 YFSETQ. The CDR3 sequence is 16 residues long. V was clipped by 4 bases and J by 6 bases, with 21 bases between them.

The chain carries TRBV5-1 and TRBJ2-7; D might be TRBD1 (5 bases). Per germline, CDR1 SGHRS and CDR2 YFSETQ. CDR3 length equals 14 residues. The V end was cut by 0 bases, the J end by 6 bases, with 13 bases between. In DNA form, the CDR3 reads TGCGCCAGCAGCTTGGGTGTCCCAGGGCCCGAGCAGTACTTC. Protein product: CASSLGVPGPEQYF.

The chain is built from TRBV7-2 and TRBJ2-3, with D possibly being TRBD2 (5 bases). The CDR3 has 16 residues. Germline assignment: CDR1 SGHTA and CDR2 FQGNSA. The ends were cut back, 5 bases at V and 2 bases at J, with 17 bases in the middle. In DNA form, the CDR3 reads TGTGCCAGCAGCCCCCTACTAGGCACTTACACAGATACGCAGTATTTT. Encoded protein: CASSPLLGTYTDTQYF.

This clone turned up a few times. V and J are TRBV2 and TRBJ1-1; no firm D call. V lost 6 bases and J lost 11, with 4 bases in between. Germline loops: CDR1 SNHLY, CDR2 FYNNEI. The CDR3 runs to 8 residues. This CDR3 is CASSFAFF. In DNA, the CDR3 is TGTGCCAGCAGCTTTGCTTTCTTT.

V usage is TRBV4-3 and J usage is TRBJ2-1; D unresolved. The CDR3 is 15 residues long. The germline CDR1 and CDR2 sequences are LGHNA and YSLEER. V was pared by 1 base and J by 0 bases, with 7 bases between. The CDR3 DNA reads TGCGCCAGCAGCCAAGTACAGAGCTCCTACAATGAGCAGTTCTTC. Encoded protein: CASSQVQSSYNEQFF.